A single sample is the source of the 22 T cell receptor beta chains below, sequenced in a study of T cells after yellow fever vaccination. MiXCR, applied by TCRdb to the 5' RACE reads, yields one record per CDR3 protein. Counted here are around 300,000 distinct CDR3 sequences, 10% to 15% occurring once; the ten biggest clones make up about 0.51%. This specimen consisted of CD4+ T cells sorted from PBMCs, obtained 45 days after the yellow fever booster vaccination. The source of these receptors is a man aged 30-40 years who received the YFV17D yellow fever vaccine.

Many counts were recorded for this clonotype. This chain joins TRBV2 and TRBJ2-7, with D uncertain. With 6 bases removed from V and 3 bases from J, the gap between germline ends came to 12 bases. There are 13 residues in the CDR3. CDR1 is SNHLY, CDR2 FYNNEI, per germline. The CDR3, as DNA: TGTGCCAGCAGAAAGGGTCCAAACTACGAGCAGTACTTC. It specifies CASRKGPNYEQYF.

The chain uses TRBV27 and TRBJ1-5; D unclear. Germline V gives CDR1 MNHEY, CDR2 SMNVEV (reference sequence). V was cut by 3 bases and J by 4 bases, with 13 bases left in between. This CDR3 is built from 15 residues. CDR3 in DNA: TGTGCCAGCAGTTTGAGCTGGGTTTCAAATCAGCCCCAGCATTTT. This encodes CASSLSWVSNQPQHF.

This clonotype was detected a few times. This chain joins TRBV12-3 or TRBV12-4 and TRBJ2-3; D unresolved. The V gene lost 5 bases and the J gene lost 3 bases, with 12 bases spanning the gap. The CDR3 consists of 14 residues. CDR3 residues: CASSLTWRTDTQYF. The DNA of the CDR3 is TGTGCCAGCAGTCTCACATGGCGGACAGATACGCAGTATTTT.

The chain's CDR3 is CASRPGLDPSRSSYNEQFF. DNA of the CDR3: TGTGCCAGCAGACCGGGACTAGACCCTTCACGGAGCTCCTACAATGAGCAGTTCTTC. This chain links TRBV12-3 or TRBV12-4 with TRBJ2-1; 8 bases map to TRBD2. V lost 6 bases, J lost 0 bases, and 16 bases stayed unmatched. The CDR3 is 19 residues long.

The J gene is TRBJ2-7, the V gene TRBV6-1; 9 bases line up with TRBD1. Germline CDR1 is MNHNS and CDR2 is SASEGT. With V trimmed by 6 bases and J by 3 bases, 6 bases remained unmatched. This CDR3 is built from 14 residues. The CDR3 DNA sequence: TGTGCCAGCAGCTCCGGGACAGGGTTCTACGAGCAGTACTTC. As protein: CASSSGTGFYEQYF.

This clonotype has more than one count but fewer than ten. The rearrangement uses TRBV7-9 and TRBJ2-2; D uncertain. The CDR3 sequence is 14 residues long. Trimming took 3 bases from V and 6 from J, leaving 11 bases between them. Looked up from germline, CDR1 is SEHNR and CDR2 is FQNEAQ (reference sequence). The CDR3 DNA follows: TGTGCCAGCAGCTTGAGTCTAGTTTCCGGGGAGCTGTTTTTT. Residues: CASSLSLVSGELFF.

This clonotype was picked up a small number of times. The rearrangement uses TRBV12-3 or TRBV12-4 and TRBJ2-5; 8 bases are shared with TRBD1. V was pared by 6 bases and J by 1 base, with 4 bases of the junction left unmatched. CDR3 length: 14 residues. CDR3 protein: CASRAGTGQETQYF. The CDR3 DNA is TGTGCCAGCAGGGCCGGGACAGGCCAAGAGACCCAGTACTTC.

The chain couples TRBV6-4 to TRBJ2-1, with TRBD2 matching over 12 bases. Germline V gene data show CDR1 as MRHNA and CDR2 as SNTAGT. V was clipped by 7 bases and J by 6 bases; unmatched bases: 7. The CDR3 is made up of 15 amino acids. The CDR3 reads CASTDGLAGLNEQFF. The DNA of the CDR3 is TGTGCCAGCACCGACGGACTAGCGGGACTCAATGAGCAGTTCTTC.

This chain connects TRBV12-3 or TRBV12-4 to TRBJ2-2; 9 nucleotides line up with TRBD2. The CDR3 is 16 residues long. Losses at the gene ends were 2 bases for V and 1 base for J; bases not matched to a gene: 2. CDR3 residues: CASSLYSGGNTGELFF. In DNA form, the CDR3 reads TGTGCCAGCAGTTTATATAGCGGGGGGAACACCGGGGAGCTGTTTTTT.

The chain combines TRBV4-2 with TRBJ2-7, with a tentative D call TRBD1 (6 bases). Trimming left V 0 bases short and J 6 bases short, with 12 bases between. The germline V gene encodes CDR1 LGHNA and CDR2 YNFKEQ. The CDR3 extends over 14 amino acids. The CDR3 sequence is CASSQDYGGVEQYF. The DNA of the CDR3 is TGTGCCAGCAGCCAAGATTATGGGGGCGTCGAGCAGTACTTC.

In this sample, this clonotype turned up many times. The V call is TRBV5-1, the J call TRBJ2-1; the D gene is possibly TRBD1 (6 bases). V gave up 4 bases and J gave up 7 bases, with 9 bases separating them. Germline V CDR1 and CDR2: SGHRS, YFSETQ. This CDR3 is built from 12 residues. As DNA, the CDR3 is TGCGCCAGCAGCCCTACAGGGAATGAGCAGTTCTTC. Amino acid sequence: CASSPTGNEQFF.

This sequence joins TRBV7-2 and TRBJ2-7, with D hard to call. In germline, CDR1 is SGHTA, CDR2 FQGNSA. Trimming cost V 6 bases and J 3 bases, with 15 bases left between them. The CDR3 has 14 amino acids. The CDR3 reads CASSSGPLGYEQYF. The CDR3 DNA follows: TGTGCCAGCAGTTCCGGGCCCCTGGGCTACGAGCAGTACTTC.

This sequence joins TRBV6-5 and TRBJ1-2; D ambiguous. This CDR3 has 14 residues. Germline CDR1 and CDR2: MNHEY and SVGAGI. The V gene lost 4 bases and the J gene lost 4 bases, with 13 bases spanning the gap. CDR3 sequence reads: CASSFLTVGYGYTF. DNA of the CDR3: TGTGCCAGCAGTTTCCTCACAGTAGGCTATGGCTACACCTTC.

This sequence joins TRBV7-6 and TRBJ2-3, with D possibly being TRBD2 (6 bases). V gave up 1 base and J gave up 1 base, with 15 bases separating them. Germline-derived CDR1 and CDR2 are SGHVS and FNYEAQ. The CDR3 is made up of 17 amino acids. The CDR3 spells CASSLVQSASGTDTQYF. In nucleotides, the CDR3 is TGTGCCAGCAGCTTAGTGCAGTCGGCTAGCGGCACAGATACGCAGTATTTT.

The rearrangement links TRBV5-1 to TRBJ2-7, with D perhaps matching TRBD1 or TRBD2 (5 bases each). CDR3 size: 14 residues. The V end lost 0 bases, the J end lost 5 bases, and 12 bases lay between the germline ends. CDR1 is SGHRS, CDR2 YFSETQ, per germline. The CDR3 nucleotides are TGCGCCAGCAGCTTGGCGGCTAGCAGGGACGAGCAGTACTTC. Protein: CASSLAASRDEQYF.

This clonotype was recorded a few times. The DNA of the CDR3 is TGTGCCAGCAGCGCACCATCCCTAGGTGAGCAGTTCTTC. This gives the protein CASSAPSLGEQFF. V is TRBV9 and J is TRBJ2-1; no clear D gene. The V gene lost 3 bases and the J gene lost 9 bases, with 13 bases spanning the gap. The germline gives CDR1 SGDLS, CDR2 YYNGEE. The CDR3 has 13 amino acids.

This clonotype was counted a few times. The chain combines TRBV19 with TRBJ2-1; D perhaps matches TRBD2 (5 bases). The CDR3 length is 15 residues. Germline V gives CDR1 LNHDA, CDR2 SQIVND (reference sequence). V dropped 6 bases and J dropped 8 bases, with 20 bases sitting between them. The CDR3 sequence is CASSPKKGVGDEQFF. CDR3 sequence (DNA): TGTGCCAGTAGCCCCAAGAAGGGAGTTGGCGATGAGCAGTTCTTC.

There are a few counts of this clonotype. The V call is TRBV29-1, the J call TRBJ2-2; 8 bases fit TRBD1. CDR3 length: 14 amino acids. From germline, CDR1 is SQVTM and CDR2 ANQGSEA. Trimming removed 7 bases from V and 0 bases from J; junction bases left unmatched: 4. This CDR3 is CSGGTGSNTGELFF. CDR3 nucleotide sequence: TGCAGCGGAGGGACAGGTTCGAACACCGGGGAGCTGTTTTTT.

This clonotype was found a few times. Written as DNA, the CDR3 is TGTGCCAGCAGCCACGGGGGACACGATAATTCACCCCTCCACTTT. This sequence encodes CASSHGGHDNSPLHF. This chain uses TRBV7-9 with TRBJ1-6; possible D gene TRBD1, 6 bases. Germline CDR1 and CDR2: SEHNR and FQNEAQ (reference sequence). The CDR3 is made up of 15 amino acids. V dropped 5 bases and J dropped 5 bases, with 13 bases sitting between them.

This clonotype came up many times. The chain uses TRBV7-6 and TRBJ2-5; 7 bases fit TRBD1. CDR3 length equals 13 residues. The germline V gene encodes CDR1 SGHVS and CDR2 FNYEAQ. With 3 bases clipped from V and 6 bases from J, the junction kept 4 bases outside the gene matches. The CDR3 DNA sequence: TGTGCCAGCAGCTTGACAGGGCTTCAGACCCAGTACTTC. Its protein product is CASSLTGLQTQYF.

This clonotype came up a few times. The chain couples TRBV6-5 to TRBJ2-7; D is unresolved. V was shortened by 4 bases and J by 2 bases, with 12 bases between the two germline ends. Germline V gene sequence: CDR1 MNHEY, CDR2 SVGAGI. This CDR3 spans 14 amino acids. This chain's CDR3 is CASSFYGRTYEQYF. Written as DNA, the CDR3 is TGTGCCAGCAGTTTTTACGGCAGAACCTACGAGCAGTACTTC.

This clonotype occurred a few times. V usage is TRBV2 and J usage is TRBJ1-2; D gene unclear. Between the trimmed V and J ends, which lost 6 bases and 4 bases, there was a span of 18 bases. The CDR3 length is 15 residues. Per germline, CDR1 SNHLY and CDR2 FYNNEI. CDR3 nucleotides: TGTGCCAGCAGCGTAAGCGACGTCCCTCCCTATGGCTACACCTTC. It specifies CASSVSDVPPYGYTF.